This T cell receptor beta chain was profiled in a study of blood T cell repertoires in COVID-19. Study details: Acute-phase and convalescent COVID-19 samples originated in the United States, Italy and Spain. In each case, the material was cDNA or gDNA derived from T cells, B-cell-depleted T cells, or PBMCs.

Assignment of participants to cohorts was predicated upon participant-reported clinical history. The CDR3 is 15 residues long. The germline V and J ends were trimmed by 5 bases and 3 bases, with 14 bases remaining between them. Germline V gives CDR1 SGHTA, CDR2 FQGNSA. The repertoire was sequenced with immunoSEQ multiplex PCR; TCRdb's copy has only in-frame clones and lacks some. Of about 280,000 clones in the sample, around 85% were seen once. The chain uses TRBV7-2 and TRBJ1-5; D gene ambiguous. Sequencing input: PBMCs or T cells enriched from blood (not recorded which). This TCR derives from a woman aged 50 to 60 who had recovered from COVID-19. CDR3 sequence: CASSPWLHNNQPQHF. The CDR3 nucleotides read TGTGCCAGCAGCCCCTGGCTCCACAACAATCAGCCCCAGCATTTT. Filled out from reference TRBV7-2 and TRBJ1-5, the complete variable domain reads GAGVSQSPSNKVTEKGKDVELRCDPISGHTALYWYRQSLGQGLEFLIYFQGNSAPDKSGLPSDRFSAERTGGSVSTLTIQRTQQEDSAVYLCASSPWLHNNQPQHFGDGTRLSIL.